The sequence of this T cell receptor (beta chain) was determined in a study of OX40 agonist ivuxolimab in advanced cancers. In terms of the full investigation: The costimulatory receptor OX40 (CD134) was targeted by ivuxolimab, a fully human IgG2 agonistic monoclonal antibody. Intravenous ivuxolimab was administered to patients every 2 weeks at six dose levels: 0.01, 0.1, 0.3, 1.5, 3 and 10 mg/kg. Among the approximately 54 dose-escalation patients, about 19 had hepatocellular carcinoma, roughly 15 melanoma, 9 renal cell carcinoma and 9 head and neck cancer. In the dose-escalation cohort, roughly 80% of patients were male, and the mean age was approximately 55 years, with a range of roughly 20 to 80. Patients were allowed to have had prior anti-PD-1, anti-PD-L1 or anti-CTLA-4 therapy, and approximately 39% of the dose-escalation patients had been treated with checkpoint inhibitors. Partial responses occurred in three dose-escalation patients: two with cutaneous melanoma and one with hepatocellular carcinoma. Peripheral TCRbeta sequencing aimed to test whether ivuxolimab altered TCR sequence diversity and caused clonal T-cell expansion. The paper covers the monotherapy dose-escalation part of the phase I ivuxolimab trial, which included N ≈ 50 patients.

The trial excluded patients who had a history of autoimmune disease or who were on systemic immunosuppression. In every dose cohort, peripheral blood was drawn for TCR sequencing at baseline, cycle 4 day 1, and cycle 7 day 1. Samples came from an open-label, multicenter, first-in-human phase I dose-escalation trial of ivuxolimab. The trial enrolled adults with locally advanced or metastatic head and neck squamous cell, hepatocellular, melanoma or renal cell carcinoma. Before TCR sequencing, CD4+ and CD8+ T cells were separately sorted from peripheral blood. In regard to this clone: No cognate antigen has been identified for it. Base qualities are missing; no much larger clone stands one base away.

Genomic DNA was extracted from sorted cells for sequencing of the TCRbeta CDR3 region. The immunoSEQ Assay was used to sequence the TCRbeta CDR3 regions. What TCRdb holds here is the immuneACCESS table cut down to in-frame rearrangements. Part of the clones is not present; checked against another copy, under half of the missing clones reflect an unresolved V gene, and the others are unexplained. This sample has tens of thousands of clones in its table, and 90% to 95% of those were observed once. Roughly 12% of the sample is held by the ten biggest clonotypes. Inclusive of the bounding cysteine and phenylalanine, the CDR3 is 12 residues long. Kept here is only the CDR3 DNA, which spans 36 bases and is read in frame from base 1. The junction carries 7 bases between V and J, which are trimmed by 2 bases and 6 bases respectively. CDR1 SQVTM and CDR2 ANQGSEA are derived from the germline V gene. Results the study describes overall, beyond this receptor: Low levels of normalized T-cell clonal expansion were also seen in some patients who did not respond. Clonal expansion of both CD4+ and CD8+ blood T cells was observed from baseline to week 6 at doses 0.1 to 3.0 mg/kg. In partial responders in the 0.1-3.0 mg/kg groups, normalized peripheral clonal expansion was found to be among the lowest, especially among CD8+ T cells. After ivuxolimab, expanded clones were on average more numerous among CD8+ T cells than among CD4+ T cells. Which antigens the clonally expanded peripheral T cells were specific for was not determined.

This receptor was identified in an adult with an advanced solid tumor such as melanoma, head and neck, liver or kidney cancer. The V and J segments used are TRBV29-1 and TRBJ1-4; the D gene is perhaps TRBD1, from 5 matching bases. The sequences come from CD4+ or CD8+ T cells sorted from blood, collected in a trial of the OX40 agonist ivuxolimab. For the CDR3, the sequence is CSVEQGYEKLFF. The nucleotide sequence reads TGCAGCGTTGAACAGGGATATGAAAAACTGTTTTTT.